This record looks at one TCR beta chain sequence and its context. Its matching antigen is unknown. This record comes from a study of T cell responses to AZD1222 COVID-19 vaccine. Overall study results and limits: Baseline serology detected seropositivity in only six AZD1222 recipients. Clonal diversity was possibly underestimated; the donors were predominantly white British and more often female.

Data came from immunoSEQ multiplex PCR; TCRdb stores just in-frame clones and leaves some out. In the table there are 45,000 to 60,000 clones, around nine tenths of which are singletons. The clonotype comes from an adult in good health. The sequencing used peripheral blood, collected on day 0 of AZD1222 vaccination.

The CDR3 loop is CATSGGQAPGNEQFF. The DNA of the CDR3 is TGTGCCACCAGCGGGGGGCAGGCCCCCGGCAATGAGCAGTTCTTC. This chain connects TRBV15 to TRBJ2-1; TRBD1 or TRBD2 may be the D gene (6 bases each). V shed 5 bases and J shed 6 bases, with 17 bases lying between them. This CDR3 is built from 15 residues. Per germline, CDR1 LNHNV and CDR2 YYDKDF (reference sequence).